These T cell receptor beta chains were read from a single sample in a study of control samples from healthy donors and cancer patients. Profiled with immunoSEQ multiplex PCR; TCRdb holds only in-frame clones, not every one. The table records fewer than 200,000 clones, just under 95% of them present only once. The sample was blood. All receptors come from an older woman in good health. The CDR3 runs from the conserved cysteine through the conserved F or W.

TRBV5-1	TRBJ2-2	15	CASSRTGENTGELFF
TRBV10-3	TRBJ2-5	14	CAISESPRDGTQYF
TRBV7-9	TRBJ1-1	15	CASSARQGGNTEAFF
TRBV15	TRBJ2-3	17	CATSREPPRGGTDTQYF
TRBV3-1/TRBV3-2	TRBJ1-2	13	CASSQGPGKSYTF
TRBV18	TRBJ2-7	13	CASSRTGSYEQYF
TRBV18	TRBJ2-7	12	CASPRGAYEQYF
TRBV14	TRBJ1-1	15	CASSQPGTGASEAFF
TRBV7-8	TRBJ2-1	18	CASSLFSSGGRGYNEQFF
TRBV27	TRBJ1-5	14	CASSLLSGNQPQHF
TRBV2	TRBJ2-3	18	CASSEKGQGAHSTDTQYF
TRBV6-2/TRBV6-3	TRBJ1-2	13	CASSYSAGRGYTF
TRBV27	TRBJ1-6	18	CASSTSRTGGGRSSPLHF
TRBV11-2	TRBJ2-6	16	CASSESSGSGANVLTF
TRBV4-2	TRBJ2-1	17	CASSLRPSLDRAYEQFF
TRBV27	TRBJ1-4	15	CASSLFGGSIGELFF
TRBV30	TRBJ1-6	13	CAWSVFTDSPLHF
TRBV12-3/TRBV12-4	TRBJ1-5	12	CASRGGGQPQHF
TRBV7-2	TRBJ2-7	13	CASRPTGIYEQYF
TRBV30	TRBJ1-2	11	CAWSVQGGYTF
TRBV4-3	TRBJ2-2	15	CASSQDGGDTGELFF
TRBV20-1	TRBJ2-5	14	CSASPGTQGGTQYF
TRBV19	TRBJ2-7	12	CASSASGYEQYF
TRBV6-5	TRBJ1-5	15	CASSYSGDRNQPQHF
TRBV19	TRBJ2-3	16	CASSIEVRGHTGTQYF
TRBV2	TRBJ1-1	16	CASSGDSGTGNTEAFF
TRBV5-1	TRBJ1-1	15	CASSSNSGTGAEAFF
TRBV9	TRBJ2-7	15	CASSVTGALYDEQYF
TRBV19	TRBJ1-1	16	CASTNPPRTGNTEAFF
TRBV4-3	TRBJ2-7	13	CASSQGPVQGLSF
TRBV7-2	TRBJ2-3	14	CASSLEPGTDTQYF
TRBV6-2/TRBV6-3	TRBJ2-2	17	CASSYEGFGSYTGELFF
TRBV29-1	TRBJ2-3	14	CSVLGTSGSDTQYF
TRBV5-6	TRBJ1-6	16	CASSFRQGLWNSPLHF
TRBV6-1	TRBJ1-2	12	CASSETDYGYTF
TRBV24-1	TRBJ2-5	16	CATSDLQSPFQETQYF
TRBV2	TRBJ1-2	11	CASSVGNGYTF
TRBV5-6	TRBJ1-2	14	CASSTDRTDYGYTF
TRBV2	TRBJ1-1	13	CASSVSTNTEAFF
TRBV11-3	TRBJ1-1	14	CASSLGAKSTEAFF
TRBV12-3/TRBV12-4	TRBJ1-2	11	CASSFSYGYTF
TRBV10-3	TRBJ2-5	15	CAISESGGGQETQYF
TRBV4-3	TRBJ2-5	16	CASSQSSAGVLETQYF
TRBV5-6	TRBJ1-1	17	CASSLVGGYRVDTEAFF
TRBV14	TRBJ1-4	16	CASSQLQGRGNEKLFF
TRBV9	TRBJ2-7	15	CASSVATGQFYEQYF
TRBV6-6	TRBJ2-5	12	CASRGGQETQYF
TRBV25-1	TRBJ2-7	13	CATRHRLAYEQYF
TRBV3-1/TRBV3-2	TRBJ2-6	13	CASAQAGANVLTF
TRBV10-3	TRBJ1-1	13	CAISQGMNTEAFF
TRBV11-2	TRBJ1-1	16	CASSSISGTGSPEAFF
TRBV18	TRBJ2-2	16	CASSQRSGGDVGELFF